The clone carrying this TCR beta chain was found a few times. Its specificity is not known. Via MiXCR, TCRdb re-called the reads, giving one row per CDR3 protein. The table shows about 920,000 distinct CDR3 sequences, with 25% to 40% occurring only once. The data were obtained in a study of T cell repertoires in cytomegalovirus infection. V was shortened by 1 base and J by 0 bases, with 10 bases between the two germline ends. This CDR3 region has 16 residues. Looked up from germline, CDR1 is MNHEY and CDR2 is SMNVEV (reference sequence). Study-wide results and limits: In two of eight donors, the top clonotype was HLA-C-restricted CMV-specific.

The origin of this receptor is a human donor in good health (CMV status not recorded). Some clones in this sample may be carry-over from other donors' samples. Here the sequenced sample was cultured CD8+ T cells from PBMCs, taken from culture after CMV antigen stimulation. This chain connects TRBV27 to TRBJ2-4; D unclear. In DNA form, the CDR3 reads TGTGCCAGCAGTTTATTCCCCCAGGAAGCCAAAAACATTCAGTACTTC. This sequence encodes CASSLFPQEAKNIQYF.